The clone carrying this T cell receptor beta chain was picked up many times. The sample originates from a study of T cells after yellow fever vaccination. The CDR3 has 16 residues. CDR1 is SGHTA and CDR2 is FQGNSA in the germline V gene. V was cut by 2 bases and J by 4 bases, with 17 bases left in between. In TCRdb, the 5' RACE reads were re-called with MiXCR into one record per CDR3 protein. The sample lists around 50,000 distinct CDR3 sequences; approximately 6.3% were seen once. The clonotype was recovered from a man younger than 40 who received the YFV17D yellow fever vaccine. Sequenced material: PBMCs, either bulk or a sorted T-cell subset (CD4+, CD8+, memory, or dextramer-sorted; not recorded which), taken 45 days after the yellow fever booster vaccination. V gene TRBV7-2 combines with J gene TRBJ2-5; D might be TRBD1 (5 bases). CDR3 protein: CASSLWPQGLGETQYF. CDR3 DNA: TGTGCCAGCAGCTTATGGCCGCAGGGTTTAGGAGAGACCCAGTACTTC.